Following are 11 T cell receptor beta chains from one sample sequenced in a study of technical replicates of blood from a handful of donors. The protocol was immunoSEQ multiplex PCR, while the TCRdb copy is restricted to in-frame clones and leaves out a portion. Of tens of thousands of clones listed, 95% are singletons. Sample: T cells isolated from PBMCs. Receptor source: a human donor in good health.

The rearrangement links TRBV4-2 to TRBJ1-4; D might be TRBD1 (5 bases). The CDR3 runs 17 residues. Between the trimmed V and J ends, which lost 2 bases and 4 bases, there was a span of 17 bases. Germline CDR1 LGHNA, CDR2 YNFKEQ. The DNA for the CDR3 is TGTGCCAGCAGCCAAATGCCCTCCGGGGGGATTAATGAAAAACTGTTTTTT. Residues: CASSQMPSGGINEKLFF.

The chain carries TRBV29-1 and TRBJ2-7; possibly TRBD1 for D (6 bases). Germline CDR1 and CDR2: SQVTM and ANQGSEA. V gave up 3 bases and J gave up 0 bases, with 9 bases separating them. CDR3 size: 13 residues. The CDR3 spells CSVDTTGSYEQYF. CDR3 DNA: TGCAGCGTTGACACGACAGGCTCCTACGAGCAGTACTTC.

This chain connects TRBV7-6 to TRBJ2-7, with 8 nucleotides matching TRBD1. The CDR3 sequence is 16 residues long. Germline CDR1 and CDR2: SGHVS and FNYEAQ. V trimming: 3 bases; J trimming: 2 bases; junction bases outside the gene matches: 9. The CDR3 loop is CASSLIKGQVPYEQYF. The CDR3 DNA reads as TGTGCCAGCAGCTTGATTAAGGGACAGGTGCCCTACGAGCAGTACTTC.

The chain uses TRBV7-9 and TRBJ2-1, with 9 bases fitting TRBD1. CDR3 length: 15 amino acids. V gave up 3 bases and J gave up 5 bases; unmatched junction bases: 5. CDR1 and CDR2 (germline): SEHNR, FQNEAQ (reference sequence). Written as DNA, the CDR3 is TGTGCCAGCAGCTTGACAGGGGGGGCGAACAATGAGCAGTTCTTC. This translates into CASSLTGGANNEQFF.

The V gene is TRBV11-2, the J gene TRBJ2-1; D is perhaps TRBD1 (5 bases). The V end was cut by 3 bases, the J end by 9 bases, with 15 bases between. In germline, CDR1 is SGHAT, CDR2 FQNNGV. CDR3 length: 14 amino acids. CDR3 bases: TGTGCCAGCAGCTTGGGTGTAGGGGCTTCTGAGCAGTTCTTC. The encoded protein is CASSLGVGASEQFF.

The table lists this clone with a few counts. CDR3 nucleotides: TGTGCCAGCGGCGGGACAGTAAATCAGCCCCAGCATTTT. As protein: CASGGTVNQPQHF. V is TRBV6-5 and J is TRBJ1-5; 7 bases are shared with TRBD1. This CDR3 contains 13 residues. After removal of 8 bases from V and 4 bases from J, the junction contained 5 bases not matched to a gene. Germline V lookup: CDR1 MNHEY, CDR2 SVGAGI.

The J gene is TRBJ2-1, the V gene TRBV7-9; no clear D. V was trimmed by 7 bases and J by 5 bases, leaving 12 bases between them. This CDR3 is 13 amino acids long. The germline V gene encodes CDR1 SEHNR and CDR2 FQNEAQ (reference sequence). CDR3 sequence reads: CASINSMNNEQFF. The CDR3 nucleotides read TGTGCCAGCATAAACAGCATGAACAATGAGCAGTTCTTC.

The rearrangement joins TRBV4-1 to TRBJ2-1; D gene uncertain. Trimming took 1 base from V and 2 from J, leaving 12 bases between them. The V gene's germline CDR1 is MGHRA and CDR2 YSYEKL. The CDR3 has 16 amino acids. The chain's CDR3 is CASSQGANRAYNEQFF. The CDR3 DNA reads TGCGCCAGCAGCCAAGGAGCAAACCGAGCCTACAATGAGCAGTTCTTC.

This rearrangement joins TRBV15 to TRBJ1-2; D gene ambiguous. This CDR3 is built from 17 residues. Trimming removed 0 bases at V and 3 bases at J, with 17 bases between. Germline V gene data show CDR1 as LNHNV and CDR2 as YYDKDF (reference sequence). The CDR3 DNA is TGTGCCACCAGCAGAGACACAGCCGCCGTGAGCCACTATGGCTACACCTTC. Encoded protein: CATSRDTAAVSHYGYTF.

This chain links TRBV2 with TRBJ1-1; 7 bases align to TRBD1. V shed 5 bases, J shed 5 bases, and the junction held 2 bases outside the gene matches. The CDR3 loop spans 12 amino acids. Germline lookup yields CDR1 SNHLY and CDR2 FYNNEI. This CDR3 reads CASSLQGTEAFF. CDR3 DNA sequence: TGTGCCAGCAGTTTACAGGGGACTGAAGCTTTCTTT.

Here the CDR3 reads CASGLAGGEETQYF. CDR3 DNA: TGTGCCAGCGGACTAGCGGGAGGAGAAGAGACCCAGTACTTC. The J gene is TRBJ2-5, the V gene TRBV13; 14 bases line up with TRBD2. CDR1 is PRHDT, CDR2 FYEKMQ, per germline (reference sequence). The V gene end was trimmed by 8 bases and the J gene end by 3 bases; junction bases not matched to a gene: 2. The CDR3 is 14 amino acids.